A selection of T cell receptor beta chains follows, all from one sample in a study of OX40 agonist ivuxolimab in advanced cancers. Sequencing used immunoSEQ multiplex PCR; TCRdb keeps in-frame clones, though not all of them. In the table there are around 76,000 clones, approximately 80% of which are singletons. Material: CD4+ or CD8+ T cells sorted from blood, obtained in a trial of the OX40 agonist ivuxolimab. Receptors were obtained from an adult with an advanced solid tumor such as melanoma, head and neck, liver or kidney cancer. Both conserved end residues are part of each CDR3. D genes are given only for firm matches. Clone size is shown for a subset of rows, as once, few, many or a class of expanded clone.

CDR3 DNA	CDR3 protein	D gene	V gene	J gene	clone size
TGCGCCAGCAGCCAAAACATAAATCAGCCCCAGCATTTT	CASSQNINQPQHF	-	TRBV4-3	TRBJ1-5	-
TGTGCCAGCAGCTCCCGGACTGTGGGGAAGGATGAGCAGTTCTTC	CASSSRTVGKDEQFF	-	TRBV11-1	TRBJ2-1	-
TGTGCCAGCAGCGCTCTCCCTAGCACTGAAGCTTTCTTT	CASSALPSTEAFF	-	TRBV11-2	TRBJ1-1	-
TGCGCCAGCAGCCTCGGGGTTAGCAATCAGCCCCAGCATTTT	CASSLGVSNQPQHF	-	TRBV5-1	TRBJ1-5	-
TGTGCCAGCAGCCTACAGGGGGCGAGGCAGCCCCAGCATTTT	CASSLQGARQPQHF	TRBD1	TRBV7-2	TRBJ1-5	-
TGTGCCAGCTCACCAGCAGGACAGGGGGCGGCTAATGAAAAACTGTTTTTT	CASSPAGQGAANEKLFF	TRBD1	TRBV18	TRBJ1-4	-
TGTGCCATCAGGCGCGGACTGGACACAGATACGCAGTATTTT	CAIRRGLDTDTQYF	-	TRBV10-3	TRBJ2-3	-
TGCGCCAGCAGCCGGGACAGCTACGAGCAGTACTTC	CASSRDSYEQYF	TRBD1	TRBV5-1	TRBJ2-7	-
TGCGCCAGCAGCTTAGACACTGAAGCTTTCTTT	CASSLDTEAFF	-	TRBV5-1	TRBJ1-1	-
TGTGCCAGCAGCGTAGCTTCAGGGTTCGCTAACTATGGCTACACCTTC	CASSVASGFANYGYTF	-	TRBV9	TRBJ1-2	few
TGTGCCAGCAGCCCTGGGACAGCGAAATCCTACGAGCAGTACTTC	CASSPGTAKSYEQYF	TRBD1	TRBV7-2	TRBJ2-7	-
TGTGCCAGCAGTCCTCGAGATCCGGGACAGGGTCGGGTAAATGAGCAGTTCTTC	CASSPRDPGQGRVNEQFF	TRBD1	TRBV2	TRBJ2-1	-
TGTGCCAGCAGCTTACTGGGACAGGACCTCAATGAGCAGTTCTTC	CASSLLGQDLNEQFF	TRBD1	TRBV7-3	TRBJ2-1	-
TGTGCCAGTAGCCCGGAAGGCACCTCTTTTTCTACTCCTTCACCCCTCCACTTT	CASSPEGTSFSTPSPLHF	-	TRBV19	TRBJ1-6	-
TGTGCCAGCAGCGATAGAGGAGTCCTAGGGCGGGAGACCCAGTACTTC	CASSDRGVLGRETQYF	-	TRBV7-6	TRBJ2-5	-
TGCGCCAGCAGCCTAAATCCTACCGGGACAGGGACCGGGGAGCTGTTTTTT	CASSLNPTGTGTGELFF	TRBD1	TRBV4-3	TRBJ2-2	-
TGTGCCAGCAGCGTCGACGGTCATGGCTACACCTTC	CASSVDGHGYTF	-	TRBV7-2	TRBJ1-2	-